Below are 13 T cell receptor beta chains sequenced from a single sample in a study of cytomegalovirus exposure and HLA in healthy donors. Use of 60 Vbeta and 13 Jbeta primers characterized the PCR. The repertoire was sequenced with immunoSEQ multiplex PCR; TCRdb's copy has only in-frame clones and lacks some. The data contain about 120,000 clones, roughly 76% of them singletons. Sequences were obtained from PBMCs. The receptors were sampled from a man aged 25 to 45 in good health and CMV-seronegative.

This clone appeared once. This sample includes further DNA sequences coding for the same CDR3. V gene TRBV7-9 combines with J gene TRBJ2-1, with TRBD2 identical over 7 bases. The CDR3 has 15 amino acids. J was trimmed by 4 bases and V by 2 bases; bases with no gene match: 5. Per the germline V gene, CDR1 is SEHNR and CDR2 is FQNEAQ (reference sequence). The CDR3 loop reads CASSLPRGTYNEQFF. CDR3 nucleotide sequence: TGTGCCAGCAGCTTACCGCGGGGGACTTACAATGAGCAGTTCTTC.

CDR3 sequence (DNA): TGTGCCAGCAGCCCAGGGGTAGCCTGGCACTATGGCTACACCTTC. Translation gives CASSPGVAWHYGYTF. The V call is TRBV7-2, the J call TRBJ1-2; a possible D gene is TRBD1 (6 bases). This CDR3 comprises 15 residues. Germline CDR1 and CDR2: SGHTA and FQGNSA. V lost 5 bases, J lost 3 bases, and 16 bases lay in between.

The CDR3 region is CASTHRGNTIYF. The CDR3 DNA reads TGTGCCAGCACCCATCGAGGGAACACCATATATTTT. The J gene is TRBJ1-3, the V gene TRBV7-2; D not resolved. The germline V gene has CDR1 SGHTA and CDR2 FQGNSA. The CDR3 contains 12 residues. Trimming removed 7 bases from V and 7 bases from J, with 11 bases in between.

The chain is built from TRBV5-1 and TRBJ2-5; 7 nucleotides line up with TRBD1. The V gene's germline CDR1 is SGHRS and CDR2 YFSETQ. The V segment lost 5 bases and the J segment 3 bases; nucleotides outside the gene matches: 7. The CDR3 is 14 residues long. CDR3 in DNA: TGCGCCAGCAGTTCGGGACAGTACAAAGAGACCCAGTACTTC. Its protein product is CASSSGQYKETQYF.

The chain links TRBV6-1 to TRBJ2-1, with 10 bases that match TRBD2. Germline assignment: CDR1 MNHNS and CDR2 SASEGT. The CDR3 has 17 amino acids. V lost 4 bases and J lost 6; bases outside the gene matches: 12. The CDR3 nucleotides read TGTGCCAGCAGTGCTCTGAGCGGGGGGGGGTTATTCAATGAGCAGTTCTTC. Amino acid sequence: CASSALSGGGLFNEQFF.

This clone showed up just once. This rearrangement joins TRBV19 to TRBJ2-7; 8 bases line up with TRBD2. Germline V lookup: CDR1 LNHDA, CDR2 SQIVND (reference sequence). V dropped 7 bases and J dropped 3; count of bases not matched to a gene: 14. The CDR3 consists of 16 residues. CDR3 sequence reads: CASTDGGAGSGYEQYF. The CDR3 bases are TGTGCCAGTACCGACGGGGGGGCAGGGTCAGGCTACGAGCAGTACTTC.

The chain recombines TRBV4-3 with TRBJ2-7, with D unresolved. Germline lookup yields CDR1 LGHNA and CDR2 YSLEER. V was shortened by 0 bases and J by 4 bases, with 10 bases between the two germline ends. CDR3 length: 14 residues. The CDR3 sequence is CASSQERMSYEQYF. In DNA, the CDR3 is TGCGCCAGCAGCCAAGAGCGAATGAGTTACGAGCAGTACTTC.

This clone has a single count. The genes are TRBV10-2 and TRBJ2-3, with 14 positions matching TRBD2. Germline values: CDR1 WSHSY, CDR2 SAAADI. V gave up 9 bases and J gave up 5 bases; unmatched junction bases: 4. This CDR3 contains 14 residues. The CDR3 here is CASGLAGGLDTQYF. DNA for the CDR3: TGCGCCAGTGGACTAGCGGGGGGTTTAGATACGCAGTATTTT.

The CDR3 is CAISPRAGSDPNYGYTF. CDR3 nucleotides: TGTGCCATCTCTCCAAGGGCAGGGTCAGATCCTAACTATGGCTACACCTTC. The V gene is TRBV10-3, the J gene TRBJ1-2; maybe TRBD1 (5 bases). Germline CDR1 and CDR2: ENHRY and SYGVKD. Between the trimmed V and J ends, which lost 8 bases and 0 bases, there was a span of 22 bases. The length of the CDR3 is 17 residues.

This rearrangement joins TRBV19 to TRBJ1-1; 9 bases are shared with TRBD1. V trimming: 4 bases; J trimming: 11 bases; junction bases outside the gene matches: 14. The CDR3 has 15 amino acids. Germline V gives CDR1 LNHDA, CDR2 SQIVND (reference sequence). CDR3 loop: CASSTTGGAGVSAFF. The CDR3, as DNA: TGTGCCAGTAGTACCACAGGGGGCGCGGGGGTGAGTGCTTTCTTT.

The rearrangement links TRBV7-8 to TRBJ2-3; a weak D match, TRBD2 (7 bases). The CDR3 covers 15 residues. Germline CDR1 is SGHVS and CDR2 is FQNEAQ. V was pared by 1 base and J by 6 bases, with 14 bases between. The CDR3 reads CASSLGGGPGDTQYF. The DNA for the CDR3 is TGTGCCAGCAGCTTAGGCGGGGGCCCGGGGGATACGCAGTATTTT. Looking up the rest from reference TRBV7-8 and TRBJ2-3 gives the full variable domain: GAGVSQSPRYKVAKRGQDVALRCDPISGHVSLFWYQQALGQGPEFLTYFQNEAQLDKSGLPSDRFFAERPEGSVSTLKIQRTQQEDSAVYLCASSLGGGPGDTQYFGPGTRLTVL.

The chain joins TRBV28 to TRBJ2-4; 9 bases match TRBD2. The V and J ends lost 3 bases and 0 bases, in that order; junction bases with no gene match: 15. CDR3 length: 20 amino acids. Germline V gives CDR1 MDHEN, CDR2 SYDVKM. CDR3: CASSFITSGQVPVAKNIQYF. CDR3 coding DNA: TGTGCCAGCAGTTTCATAACTAGCGGGCAAGTTCCAGTAGCCAAAAACATTCAGTACTTC.

The V and J genes are TRBV12-5 and TRBJ1-2, with 8 positions matching TRBD1. Trimming removed 6 bases from V and 0 bases from J; junction bases left unmatched: 6. Germline CDR1 reads LGHNT; CDR2 reads FRNRAP. The CDR3 runs 15 residues. The CDR3 here is CASGRDRGANYGYTF. The CDR3 DNA is TGTGCTAGTGGCCGCGACAGGGGAGCTAACTATGGCTACACCTTC.